These T cell receptor beta chains were read from a single sample in a study of cytotoxic CD8 clonotypes in ibrutinib-treated CLL. The protocol was immunoSEQ multiplex PCR, while the TCRdb copy is restricted to in-frame clones and leaves out a portion. This table holds around 330,000 clones, over 55% found once. The sample in question was PBMCs, obtained after 36 months of ibrutinib treatment. The receptors originated from a human donor with chronic lymphocytic leukemia. Both conserved end residues are part of each CDR3. The D gene is left open where the match is weak. Size values are once, few and many counts, or a class for expanded clones, and some rows have none.

abundance,len,d_gene,j_gene,v_gene,CDR3aa,CDR3nt
.,15,TRBD2,TRBJ2-5,TRBV7-9,CASSVPGLAEETQYF,TGTGCCAGCAGCGTACCGGGACTAGCGGAAGAGACCCAGTACTTC
.,11,.,TRBJ2-7,TRBV2,CASSAREEQYF,TGTGCTAGCAGTGCCAGAGAAGAGCAGTACTTC
once,14,.,TRBJ2-7,TRBV14,CASSRRQNSYEQYF,TGTGCCAGCAGCCGGAGGCAGAACTCCTACGAGCAGTACTTC
.,16,TRBD1,TRBJ2-3,TRBV5-4,CASSSTAGTGGDTQYF,TGTGCCAGCAGCTCGACTGCCGGGACAGGGGGAGATACGCAGTATTTT
.,15,TRBD2,TRBJ2-2,TRBV9,CASSVEGLGGGELFF,TGTGCCAGCAGCGTAGAGGGACTAGGTGGCGGGGAGCTGTTTTTT
few,14,.,TRBJ2-4,TRBV4-2,CASSGPGERNIQYF,TGTGCCAGCAGCGGCCCAGGGGAGAGGAACATTCAGTACTTC
.,10,.,TRBJ1-5,TRBV4-1,CASSQEVRAF,TGCGCCAGCAGCCAAGAGGTCAGGGCCTTT
.,14,TRBD1,TRBJ1-6,TRBV6-5,CASSYSGGGSPLHF,TGTGCCAGCAGTTACTCAGGGGGCGGTTCACCCCTCCACTTT
.,15,.,TRBJ1-4,TRBV9,CASSATEGLNEKLFF,TGTGCCAGCAGCGCCACCGAGGGGCTAAATGAAAAACTGTTTTTT
few,13,TRBD1,TRBJ2-1,TRBV5-1,CASSLVRGHEQFF,TGCGCCAGCAGCTTGGTTAGGGGGCATGAGCAGTTCTTC
few,15,TRBD2,TRBJ2-7,TRBV28,CASSKTSGSLYEQYF,TGTGCCAGCAGTAAAACTAGCGGGAGCCTCTACGAGCAGTACTTC
.,16,TRBD2,TRBJ2-1,TRBV10-2,CASRDRLAGDYNEQFF,TGCGCCAGCAGGGACAGACTAGCGGGGGACTACAATGAGCAGTTCTTC
.,19,TRBD2,TRBJ2-3,TRBV9,CASSTTGLAGNPNTDTQYF,TGTGCCAGCAGCACAACGGGACTAGCGGGCAACCCCAACACAGATACGCAGTATTTT
few,12,.,TRBJ1-2,TRBV29-1,CSASSGVYGYTF,TGCAGCGCCTCTTCCGGGGTCTATGGCTACACCTTC
.,15,.,TRBJ1-4,TRBV7-6,CASSEQGGGEEKLFF,TGTGCCAGCAGCGAACAGGGAGGGGGAGAGGAAAAACTGTTTTTT
.,14,.,TRBJ1-2,TRBV5-1,CASSLAKGWHGYTF,TGCGCCAGCAGCTTGGCCAAGGGGTGGCATGGCTACACCTTC
.,14,TRBD2,TRBJ2-7,TRBV5-4,CASSRGLDRDEQYF,TGTGCCAGCAGCCGGGGACTAGATAGGGACGAGCAGTACTTC
few,13,.,TRBJ1-5,TRBV29-1,CSVGQGRNQPQHF,TGCAGCGTTGGTCAGGGTAGAAATCAGCCCCAGCATTTT